This T cell receptor beta chain was found in a study of T cell responses to AZD1222 COVID-19 vaccine. The germline V gene encodes CDR1 LNHDA and CDR2 SQIVND (reference sequence). The CDR3 spans 13 residues. Trimming cost V 6 bases and J 1 base; bases outside gene matches: 2. Broader study findings: Donors were mostly white British, more females; clonal diversity possibly underestimated. Spike-specific TCR repertoires showed rising breadth and depth after two AZD1222 doses.

Details on this clone: Its antigen remains unidentified. Other DNA sequences in this sample translate to the same CDR3.

TCRdb's table, derived via immunoSEQ multiplex PCR, lists solely in-frame clones and lacks some. The sample lists 90,000 to 150,000 clones; more than 75% were seen once. The source material was peripheral blood, sampled on day 0 of AZD1222 vaccination. The sequence was collected from an adult in good health. The V gene is TRBV19, the J gene TRBJ1-1, with TRBD1 identical over 7 bases. The chain's CDR3 is CASRGQPNTEAFF. DNA of the CDR3: TGTGCCAGTAGGGGACAGCCGAACACTGAAGCTTTCTTT.